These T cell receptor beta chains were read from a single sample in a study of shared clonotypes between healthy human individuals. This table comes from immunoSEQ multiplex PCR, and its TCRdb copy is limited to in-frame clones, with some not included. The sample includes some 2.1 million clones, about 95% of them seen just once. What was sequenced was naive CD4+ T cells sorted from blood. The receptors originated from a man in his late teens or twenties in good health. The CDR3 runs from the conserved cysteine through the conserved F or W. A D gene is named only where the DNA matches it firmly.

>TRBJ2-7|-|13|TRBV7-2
CASSFGTRNEQYF
TGTGCCAGCAGCTTCGGAACCCGGAACGAGCAGTACTTC
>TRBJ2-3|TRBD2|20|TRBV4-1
CASSRDNSGGVPPRTDTQYF
TGCGCCAGCAGCCGGGATAATAGCGGGGGCGTGCCGCCCCGCACAGATACGCAGTATTTT
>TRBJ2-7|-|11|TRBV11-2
CASSLQYEQYF
TGTGCCAGCAGCCTTCAGTACGAGCAGTACTTC
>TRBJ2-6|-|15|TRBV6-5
CASSYSNSGANVLTF
TGTGCCAGCAGTTACTCGAATTCTGGGGCCAACGTCCTGACTTTC
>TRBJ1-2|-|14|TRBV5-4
CASSLIRQNYGYTF
TGTGCCAGCAGCTTGATCCGACAGAACTATGGCTACACCTTC
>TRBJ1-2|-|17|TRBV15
CATSRDRGNFRSYGYTF
TGTGCCACCAGCAGAGATCGGGGAAACTTCCGGAGCTATGGCTACACCTTC
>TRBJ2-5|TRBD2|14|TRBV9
CASSSEREGETQYF
TGTGCCAGCAGCTCAGAGCGGGAGGGAGAGACCCAGTACTTC
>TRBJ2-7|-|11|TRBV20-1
CSARVGPQQYF
TGCAGTGCTAGAGTAGGGCCTCAGCAGTACTTC
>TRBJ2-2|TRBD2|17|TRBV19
CASSFLAGGPNTGELFF
TGTGCCAGTAGTTTCCTAGCGGGGGGCCCGAACACCGGGGAGCTGTTTTTT
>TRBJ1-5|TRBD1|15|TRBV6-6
CASSTTGVSNQPQHF
TGTGCCAGCAGTACGACAGGGGTCAGCAATCAGCCCCAGCATTTT
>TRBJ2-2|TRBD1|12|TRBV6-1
CATTGYVGELFF
TGTGCCACGACAGGGTACGTCGGGGAGCTGTTTTTT
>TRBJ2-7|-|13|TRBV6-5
CASREAGQYEQYF
TGTGCCAGCAGAGAGGCAGGGCAGTACGAGCAGTACTTC
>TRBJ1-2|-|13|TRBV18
CASSLDRSYGYTF
TGTGCCAGCTCACTCGACAGGTCGTATGGCTACACCTTC
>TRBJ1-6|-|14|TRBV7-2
CASSFWRDNSPLHF
TGTGCCAGCAGCTTTTGGAGGGATAATTCACCCCTCCACTTT
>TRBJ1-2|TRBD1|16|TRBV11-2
CASSSPAGTGAYGYTF
TGTGCCAGCAGCTCCCCTGCCGGGACAGGTGCCTATGGCTACACCTTC
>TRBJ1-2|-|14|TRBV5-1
CASSLDSLSYGYTF
TGCGCCAGCAGCTTGGACAGCCTGAGCTATGGCTACACCTTC
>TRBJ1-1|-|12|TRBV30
CAWGTGPTEAFF
TGTGCCTGGGGAACAGGGCCTACTGAAGCTTTCTTT
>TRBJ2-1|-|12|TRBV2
CASRLERNEQFF
TGTGCCAGCAGACTAGAGAGGAATGAGCAGTTCTTC
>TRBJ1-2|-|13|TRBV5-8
CASTRRGDYGYTF
TGTGCCAGCACCCGGCGGGGCGACTATGGCTACACCTTC
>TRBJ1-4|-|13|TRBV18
CASSGSTNEKLFF
TGTGCCAGCTCAGGGTCAACTAATGAAAAACTGTTTTTT